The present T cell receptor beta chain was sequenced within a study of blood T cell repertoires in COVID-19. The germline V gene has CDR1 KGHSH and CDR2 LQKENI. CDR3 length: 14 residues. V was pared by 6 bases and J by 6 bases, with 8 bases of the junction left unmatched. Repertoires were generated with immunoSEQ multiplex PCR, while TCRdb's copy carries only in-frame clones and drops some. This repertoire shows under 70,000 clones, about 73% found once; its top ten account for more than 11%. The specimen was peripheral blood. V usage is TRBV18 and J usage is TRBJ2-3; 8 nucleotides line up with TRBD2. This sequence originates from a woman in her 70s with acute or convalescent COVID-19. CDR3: CASSANSGGDTQYF. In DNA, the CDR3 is TGTGCCAGCTCCGCGAACTCGGGAGGGGATACGCAGTATTTT.